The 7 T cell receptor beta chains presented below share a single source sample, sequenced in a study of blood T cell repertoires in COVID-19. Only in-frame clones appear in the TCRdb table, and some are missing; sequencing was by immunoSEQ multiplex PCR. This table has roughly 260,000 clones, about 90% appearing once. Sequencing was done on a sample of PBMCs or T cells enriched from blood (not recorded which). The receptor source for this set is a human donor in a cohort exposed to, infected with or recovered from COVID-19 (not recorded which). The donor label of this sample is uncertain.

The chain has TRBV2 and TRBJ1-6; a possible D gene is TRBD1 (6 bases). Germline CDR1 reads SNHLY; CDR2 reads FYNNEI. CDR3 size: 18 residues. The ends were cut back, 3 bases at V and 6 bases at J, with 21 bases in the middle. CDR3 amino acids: CASSDANAPTGRNSPLHF. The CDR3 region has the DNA TGTGCCAGCAGTGATGCTAATGCTCCGACAGGTCGTAATTCACCCCTCCACTTT. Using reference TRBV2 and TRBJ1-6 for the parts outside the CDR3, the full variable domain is EPEVTQTPSHQVTQMGQEVILRCVPISNHLYFYWYRQILGQKVEFLVSFYNNEISEKSEIFDDQFSVERPDGSNFTLKIRSTKLEDSAMYFCASSDANAPTGRNSPLHFGNGTRLTVT.

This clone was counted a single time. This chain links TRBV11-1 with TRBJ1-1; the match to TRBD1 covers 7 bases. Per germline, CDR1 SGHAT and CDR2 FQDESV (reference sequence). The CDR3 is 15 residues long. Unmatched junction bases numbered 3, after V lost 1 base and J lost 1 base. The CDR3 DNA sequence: TGTGCCAGCAGCTTAGTAGGACAGGCGAACACTGAAGCTTTCTTT. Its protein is CASSLVGQANTEAFF.

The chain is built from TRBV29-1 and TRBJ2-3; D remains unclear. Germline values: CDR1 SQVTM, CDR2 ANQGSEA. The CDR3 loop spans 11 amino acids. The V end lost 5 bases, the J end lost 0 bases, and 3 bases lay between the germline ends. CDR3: CSVPSTDTQYF. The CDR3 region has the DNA TGCAGCGTTCCTAGCACAGATACGCAGTATTTT.

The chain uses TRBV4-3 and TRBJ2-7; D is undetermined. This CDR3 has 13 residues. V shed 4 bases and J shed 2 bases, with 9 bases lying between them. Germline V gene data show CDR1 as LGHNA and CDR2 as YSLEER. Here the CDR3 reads CASSRAVAYEQYF. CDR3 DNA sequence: TGCGCCAGCAGCCGGGCCGTTGCCTACGAGCAGTACTTC.

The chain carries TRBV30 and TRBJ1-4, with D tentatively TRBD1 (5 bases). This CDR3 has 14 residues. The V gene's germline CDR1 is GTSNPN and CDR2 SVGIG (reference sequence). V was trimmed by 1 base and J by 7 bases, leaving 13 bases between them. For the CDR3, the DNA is TGTGCCTGGAGTGCGCTCGGGGGTCCTGAAAAACTGTTTTTT. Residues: CAWSALGGPEKLFF.

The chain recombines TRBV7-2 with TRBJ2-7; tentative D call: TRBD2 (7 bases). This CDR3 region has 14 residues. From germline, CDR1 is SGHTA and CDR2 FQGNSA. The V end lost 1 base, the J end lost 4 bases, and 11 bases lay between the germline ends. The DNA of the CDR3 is TGTGCCAGCAGCTTAGACGGGGGGCCGTACGAGCAGTACTTC. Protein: CASSLDGGPYEQYF.

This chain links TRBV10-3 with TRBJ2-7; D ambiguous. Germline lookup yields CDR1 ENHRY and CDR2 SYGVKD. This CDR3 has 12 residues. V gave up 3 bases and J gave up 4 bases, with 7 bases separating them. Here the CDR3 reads CAISDGPYEQYF. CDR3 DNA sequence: TGTGCCATCAGTGATGGGCCTTACGAGCAGTACTTC.